The 22 T cell receptor beta chains in this list originate from one sample, sequenced in a study of shared clonotypes between healthy human individuals. Repertoires were generated with immunoSEQ multiplex PCR, while TCRdb's copy carries only in-frame clones and drops some. This sample yields approximately 2.5 million clones, of which roughly 92% are seen a single time; more than 0.12% belongs to the top ten. The sample was naive CD4+ T cells sorted from blood. The subset: CD45RA+ positively selected. The source is a man between 18 and 29 years old in good health.

J is TRBJ1-2 and V is TRBV10-3, with 10 bases matching TRBD1. Trimming took 6 bases from V and 8 from J; bases not matched to a gene: 6. Germline loops: CDR1 ENHRY, CDR2 SYGVKD. The CDR3 totals 13 residues. CDR3 DNA: TGTGCCATCAGAGGGACAGGGGTTGAAGGCTACACCTTC. This sequence encodes CAIRGTGVEGYTF.

The rearrangement uses TRBV27 and TRBJ1-5, with 10 bases identical to TRBD1. The germline V gene encodes CDR1 MNHEY and CDR2 SMNVEV (reference sequence). The ends lost 4 bases at V and 7 bases at J; junction bases unmatched: 7. The CDR3 covers 15 residues. The CDR3 reads CASSSAGTGVQPQHF. In DNA, the CDR3 is TGTGCCAGCAGTTCCGCCGGGACAGGGGTACAGCCCCAGCATTTT.

On this clone: Other DNA sequences in this specimen translate into the identical CDR3. The CDR3 is CASSRQGRNSPLHF. The CDR3 DNA reads TGTGCCAGCAGTAGACAGGGACGGAATTCACCCCTCCACTTT. The V and J genes are TRBV6-5 and TRBJ1-6, with 7 bases that match TRBD1. The germline V gene encodes CDR1 MNHEY and CDR2 SVGAGI. After removal of 5 bases from V and 7 bases from J, the junction contained 5 bases not matched to a gene. The CDR3 consists of 14 residues.

The chain recombines TRBV14 with TRBJ2-2, with D possibly being TRBD1 or TRBD2 (5 bases each). The CDR3 sequence is 14 residues long. Germline V gene sequence: CDR1 SGHDN, CDR2 FVKESK. V was trimmed by 2 bases and J by 7 bases, leaving 11 bases between them. The CDR3 here is CASSQLGAGGELFF. CDR3 DNA sequence: TGTGCCAGCAGCCAACTCGGGGCAGGCGGGGAGCTGTTTTTT.

The chain combines TRBV5-4 with TRBJ2-3; TRBD1 aligns across 8 bases. The V gene end was trimmed by 5 bases and the J gene end by 2 bases; junction bases not matched to a gene: 10. Germline V gives CDR1 SGHNT, CDR2 YYREEE (reference sequence). This CDR3 spans 16 amino acids. The CDR3 DNA follows: TGTGCCAGCAGGCCTCCCGGACAGGGCATCACAGATACGCAGTATTTT. Translation gives CASRPPGQGITDTQYF.

The chain combines TRBV30 with TRBJ1-1, with 7 bases identical to TRBD1. V dropped 0 bases and J dropped 5; count of bases not matched to a gene: 9. Germline CDR1 GTSNPN, CDR2 SVGIG (reference sequence). This CDR3 has 15 residues. CDR3 loop: CAWSVLAGGETEAFF. Here the CDR3 DNA reads TGTGCCTGGAGTGTACTGGCAGGGGGGGAAACTGAAGCTTTCTTT.

This chain joins TRBV19 and TRBJ1-5; TRBD1 aligns across 7 bases. Per germline, CDR1 LNHDA and CDR2 SQIVND (reference sequence). This CDR3 comprises 17 residues. V was clipped by 8 bases and J by 1 base; unmatched bases: 14. CDR3 sequence reads: CASHIRQGGGSNQPQHF. In DNA form, the CDR3 reads TGTGCCAGTCACATAAGACAGGGCGGAGGGAGCAATCAGCCCCAGCATTTT.

With regard to this clone: At the DNA level, this CDR3 is encoded by other sequences in the same sample as well. This chain uses TRBV2 with TRBJ1-2, with TRBD1 as a possible D gene (6 bases). V dropped 8 bases and J dropped 8 bases, with 12 bases sitting between them. The CDR3 is 11 residues long. Germline values: CDR1 SNHLY, CDR2 FYNNEI. Written as DNA, the CDR3 is TGTGCCAGCCGGGGGGCAGTCGGCTACACCTTC. Residues: CASRGAVGYTF.

The rearrangement uses TRBV6-6 and TRBJ2-7; 7 bases are shared with TRBD1. The V gene's germline CDR1 is MNHNY and CDR2 SVGAGI (reference sequence). After removal of 5 bases from V and 3 bases from J, the junction contained 10 bases not matched to a gene. The CDR3 runs to 15 residues. CDR3 in amino acids: CASSNDRELIYEQYF. CDR3 DNA: TGTGCCAGCAGTAATGACAGGGAATTGATCTACGAGCAGTACTTC.

V usage is TRBV27 and J usage is TRBJ2-2, with unresolved D. Per the germline V gene, CDR1 is MNHEY and CDR2 is SMNVEV (reference sequence). The CDR3 extends over 12 amino acids. Trimming removed 6 bases from V and 4 bases from J, with 6 bases in between. The CDR3 loop reads CASRFLTGELFF. Written as DNA, the CDR3 is TGTGCCAGCAGATTTCTCACCGGGGAGCTGTTTTTT.

The genes are TRBV11-2 and TRBJ2-7; D uncertain. V was cut by 5 bases and J by 3 bases, with 17 bases left in between. The CDR3 runs to 15 residues. Germline CDR1 is SGHAT and CDR2 is FQNNGV. The CDR3: CASSPRLVEIYEQYF. Written as DNA, the CDR3 is TGTGCCAGCAGCCCCCGGCTGGTGGAAATCTACGAGCAGTACTTC.

The CDR3 coding sequence is TGTGCCAGCAGTTTATCACTAGCGGGTTACGAGCAGTACTTC. Protein sequence: CASSLSLAGYEQYF. The V and J genes are TRBV28 and TRBJ2-7, with 9 bases that match TRBD2. The CDR3 is 14 amino acids. Germline V lookup: CDR1 MDHEN, CDR2 SYDVKM. J lost 4 bases, V lost 1 base, and 2 bases had no gene match.

V usage is TRBV5-4 and J usage is TRBJ1-3; D unclear. The CDR3 spans 16 residues. V shed 2 bases and J shed 1 base, with 13 bases lying between them. Per the germline V gene, CDR1 is SGHNT and CDR2 is YYREEE (reference sequence). As DNA, the CDR3 is TGTGCCAGCAGCTTCGGACGGCTAATGTCTGGAAACACCATATATTTT. It codes for CASSFGRLMSGNTIYF.

The chain recombines TRBV4-3 with TRBJ2-2; 9 bases are a match to TRBD2. Germline V gives CDR1 LGHNA, CDR2 YSLEER. CDR3 size: 17 residues. V shed 4 bases, J shed 3 bases, and the junction held 9 bases outside the gene matches. The CDR3 DNA sequence: TGCGCCAGCAGCCGGCTGACTAGCGGAACGGACACCGGGGAGCTGTTTTTT. Amino acids: CASSRLTSGTDTGELFF.

The rearrangement uses TRBV5-1 and TRBJ2-3; tentatively, D is TRBD1 (6 bases). The CDR3 spans 18 residues. The V gene lost 4 bases and the J gene lost 0 bases, with 21 bases spanning the gap. Germline CDR1 SGHRS, CDR2 YFSETQ. Here the CDR3 reads CASSQGSGSGPSTDTQYF. Written as DNA, the CDR3 is TGCGCCAGCAGCCAGGGGTCGGGGAGTGGGCCTAGCACAGATACGCAGTATTTT.

The genes are TRBV18 and TRBJ1-3; 10 bases line up with TRBD1. CDR3 length: 15 amino acids. J lost 2 bases, V lost 6 bases, and 4 bases had no gene match. Germline-derived CDR1 and CDR2 are KGHSH and LQKENI. CDR3 nucleotides: TGTGCCAGCTCGGCCGGGACAGGGGCTGGAAACACCATATATTTT. As protein: CASSAGTGAGNTIYF.

The DNA of the CDR3 is TGTGCCAGCTCACCAGCGGGGGTCTTTGGCACCGGGGAGCTGTTTTTT. This codes for CASSPAGVFGTGELFF. The gene calls are TRBV18 and TRBJ2-2; 7 bases are shared with TRBD2. J was trimmed by 4 bases and V by 2 bases; bases with no gene match: 7. The CDR3 runs to 16 residues. Germline-derived CDR1 and CDR2 are KGHSH and LQKENI.

J is TRBJ2-7 and V is TRBV7-2; TRBD1 matches 8 bases. The V and J ends lost 5 bases and 3 bases, in that order; junction bases with no gene match: 3. The CDR3 length is 13 residues. Germline CDR1 and CDR2: SGHTA and FQGNSA. The CDR3 DNA is TGTGCCAGCAGCCGGACAGGGTTCTACGAGCAGTACTTC. This codes for CASSRTGFYEQYF.

The chain recombines TRBV6-5 with TRBJ1-3; TRBD1 aligns across 7 bases. Germline loops: CDR1 MNHEY, CDR2 SVGAGI. CDR3 length: 15 amino acids. The V segment lost 5 bases and the J segment 1 base; nucleotides outside the gene matches: 5. The CDR3 nucleotides read TGTGCCAGCAGTCGGGGACAGAATTCTGGAAACACCATATATTTT. It is translated as CASSRGQNSGNTIYF.

This clone occurred once. The sample holds other DNA sequences that translate to the same CDR3. This sequence joins TRBV28 and TRBJ2-3; possible D gene TRBD2, 6 bases. The V end lost 4 bases, the J end lost 4 bases, and 6 bases lay between the germline ends. CDR1 MDHEN and CDR2 SYDVKM come from the germline V gene. This CDR3 spans 12 amino acids. The CDR3 sequence: CASSWGADTQYF. As DNA, the CDR3 is TGTGCCAGCAGTTGGGGGGCAGATACGCAGTATTTT.

V usage is TRBV4-3 and J usage is TRBJ1-1; a weak D match, TRBD1 (6 bases). The CDR3 extends over 15 amino acids. Germline assignment: CDR1 LGHNA and CDR2 YSLEER. The V end was cut by 0 bases, the J end by 4 bases, with 12 bases between. The CDR3: CASSQDRGAGTEAFF. Here the CDR3 DNA reads TGCGCCAGCAGCCAAGATCGGGGGGCCGGCACTGAAGCTTTCTTT.

This clone was counted between two and nine times. The rearrangement uses TRBV28 and TRBJ1-5; no firm D call. The CDR3 runs to 13 residues. V was trimmed by 1 base and J by 7 bases, leaving 8 bases between them. Germline assignment: CDR1 MDHEN and CDR2 SYDVKM. The CDR3 sequence is CASSLFGEQPQHF. The CDR3 region has the DNA TGTGCCAGCAGTTTATTTGGGGAACAGCCCCAGCATTTT.